Listed below are T cell receptor beta chains from one sample, sequenced in a study of shared clonotypes between healthy human individuals. Generated by immunoSEQ multiplex PCR, the TCRdb table keeps only in-frame clones and is missing some. This sample has over 2 million clones, with around 92% found just once. Sequencing was carried out using naive CD4+ T cells from PBMCs. The receptor set was obtained from a man in his late teens or twenties in good health. Some clones in this sample may be carry-over from other donors' samples. The CDR3 runs from the conserved cysteine through the conserved F or W. Fields, in order: J gene, V gene, CDR3 protein.

J gene: TRBJ2-1; V gene: TRBV19; CDR3 protein: CASSIPPQGEQFF
J gene: TRBJ2-3; V gene: TRBV29-1; CDR3 protein: CSVEAGLGNTQYF
J gene: TRBJ2-3; V gene: TRBV5-1; CDR3 protein: CASSSLAGGDTQYF
J gene: TRBJ1-5; V gene: TRBV7-9; CDR3 protein: CASSSGGGSNQPQHF
J gene: TRBJ1-1; V gene: TRBV28; CDR3 protein: CASSLYDRINTEAFF
J gene: TRBJ2-3; V gene: TRBV15; CDR3 protein: CATSRDRLWGDTQYF
J gene: TRBJ2-5; V gene: TRBV9; CDR3 protein: CASSVDPRGSTQYF
J gene: TRBJ1-1; V gene: TRBV11-1; CDR3 protein: CASSRDRGGEAFF
J gene: TRBJ1-2; V gene: TRBV21-1; CDR3 protein: CASSKKGNYGYTF
J gene: TRBJ1-6; V gene: TRBV2; CDR3 protein: CASRGDSTNSPLHF
J gene: TRBJ1-2; V gene: TRBV7-2; CDR3 protein: CASSLRDRAVYGYTF
J gene: TRBJ2-7; V gene: TRBV28; CDR3 protein: CASSFQGGGYEQYF
J gene: TRBJ2-5; V gene: TRBV9; CDR3 protein: CASSGYLETQYF
J gene: TRBJ2-1; V gene: TRBV7-2; CDR3 protein: CASSQTRRGEQFF
J gene: TRBJ2-6; V gene: TRBV19; CDR3 protein: CASSVSGQVLGANVLTF
J gene: TRBJ1-2; V gene: TRBV28; CDR3 protein: CASRGTGLEIYGYTF
J gene: TRBJ1-1; V gene: TRBV5-1; CDR3 protein: CASSLGYDRAEAFF
J gene: TRBJ1-1; V gene: TRBV5-6; CDR3 protein: CASTPLELNTEAFF
J gene: TRBJ1-5; V gene: TRBV7-2; CDR3 protein: CASSLSPQPQHF
J gene: TRBJ2-5; V gene: TRBV7-2; CDR3 protein: CASSLVTTSFQETQYF
J gene: TRBJ2-7; V gene: TRBV30; CDR3 protein: CAWSVWGEGKQYF
J gene: TRBJ2-7; V gene: TRBV11-3; CDR3 protein: CASSLGVGGGYEQYF
J gene: TRBJ2-3; V gene: TRBV5-1; CDR3 protein: CASSLPGALIDTQYF
J gene: TRBJ1-5; V gene: TRBV11-2; CDR3 protein: CASSLEGHSNQPQHF
J gene: TRBJ2-7; V gene: TRBV2; CDR3 protein: CASSESQVLSYEQYF
J gene: TRBJ2-7; V gene: TRBV5-1; CDR3 protein: CASTLGPGGFSYEQYF
J gene: TRBJ2-6; V gene: TRBV4-1; CDR3 protein: CASSPGQAFGGANVLTF
J gene: TRBJ2-7; V gene: TRBV5-1; CDR3 protein: CASSPGQGEGEQYF
J gene: TRBJ2-7; V gene: TRBV7-2; CDR3 protein: CASSLAAGAFYEQYF
J gene: TRBJ2-7; V gene: TRBV28; CDR3 protein: CASSSGQKYEQYF
J gene: TRBJ2-7; V gene: TRBV18; CDR3 protein: CASSPPTGRYEQYF
J gene: TRBJ1-3; V gene: TRBV11-2; CDR3 protein: CASSLGDDSGNTIYF
J gene: TRBJ1-2; V gene: TRBV6-1; CDR3 protein: CASSEQGYTF
J gene: TRBJ2-5; V gene: TRBV19; CDR3 protein: CASSAGETQYF
J gene: TRBJ2-1; V gene: TRBV20-1; CDR3 protein: CSASLAVQFF